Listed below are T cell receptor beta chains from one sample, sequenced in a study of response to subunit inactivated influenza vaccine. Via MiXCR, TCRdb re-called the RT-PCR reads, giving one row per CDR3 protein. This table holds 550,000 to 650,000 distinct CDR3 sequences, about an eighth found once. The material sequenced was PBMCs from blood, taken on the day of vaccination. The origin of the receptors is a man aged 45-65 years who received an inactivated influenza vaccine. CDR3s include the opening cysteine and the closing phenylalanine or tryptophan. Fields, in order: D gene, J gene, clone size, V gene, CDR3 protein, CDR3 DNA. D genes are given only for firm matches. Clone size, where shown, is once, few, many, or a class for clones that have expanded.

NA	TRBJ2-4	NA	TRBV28	CASRKAGQHLGNIQYF	TGTGCCAGCCGGAAGGCGGGCCAACATCTGGGAAACATTCAGTACTTC
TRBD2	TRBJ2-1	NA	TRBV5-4	CASSFILAEYNEQFF	TGTGCCAGCAGCTTTATACTAGCGGAGTACAATGAGCAGTTCTTC
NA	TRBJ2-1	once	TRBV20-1	CSARDIVQGHRNEQFF	TGCAGTGCTAGAGATATCGTCCAGGGTCACAGGAATGAGCAGTTCTTC
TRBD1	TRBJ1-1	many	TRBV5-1	CASSQGQGGEAFF	TGCGCCAGCAGCCAAGGACAGGGGGGCGAAGCTTTCTTT
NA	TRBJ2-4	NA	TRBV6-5	CASSYRDGGNIQYF	TGTGCCAGCAGTTACAGGGATGGCGGAAACATTCAGTACTTC
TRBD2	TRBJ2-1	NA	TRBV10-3	CAILAGSTSEQFF	TGTGCCATTTTAGCGGGAAGTACAAGTGAGCAGTTCTTC
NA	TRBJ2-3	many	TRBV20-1	CSAPGTPSTDTQYF	TGCAGTGCTCCCGGGACACCTAGCACAGATACGCAGTATTTT
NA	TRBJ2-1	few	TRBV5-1	CASSLRGTTYNEQFF	TGCGCCAGCAGCTTGCGGGGGACCACCTACAATGAGCAGTTCTTC
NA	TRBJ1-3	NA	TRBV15	CATSRDLGTSGNTIYF	TGTGCCACCAGCAGAGATCTTGGGACCTCTGGAAACACCATATATTTT
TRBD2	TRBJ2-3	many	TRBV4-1	CASSQVGGGDTQYF	TGCGCCAGCAGCCAAGTAGGCGGGGGGGATACGCAGTATTTT
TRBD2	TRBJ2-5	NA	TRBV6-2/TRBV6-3	CASSPPSGRKGEETQYF	TGTGCCAGCAGTCCTCCTAGCGGGAGGAAGGGGGAAGAGACCCAGTACTTC
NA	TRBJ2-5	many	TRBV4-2	CASSRRTDKETQYF	TGTGCCAGCAGCCGTCGAACGGACAAAGAGACCCAGTACTTC
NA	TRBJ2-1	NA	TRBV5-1	CASSSFDTSYNEQFF	TGCGCCAGCAGCTCTTTCGACACATCCTACAATGAGCAGTTCTTC
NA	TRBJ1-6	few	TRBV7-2	CASSLVGSSYNSPLHF	TGTGCCAGCAGCTTAGTAGGGAGCTCCTATAATTCACCCCTCCACTTT
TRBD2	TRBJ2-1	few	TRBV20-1	CSVITSGNSEQFF	TGCAGTGTCATCACTAGCGGGAATAGTGAGCAGTTCTTC
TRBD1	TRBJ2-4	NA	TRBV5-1	CASSGTPVGAGGVKENIQYF	TGCGCCAGCAGCGGTACCCCAGTTGGGGCAGGGGGTGTCAAGGAGAACATTCAGTACTTC
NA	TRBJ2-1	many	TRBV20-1	CSARDERGWDEQFF	TGCAGTGCTAGAGATGAGAGGGGTTGGGATGAGCAGTTCTTC
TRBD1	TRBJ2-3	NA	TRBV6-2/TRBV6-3	CASNRGQVTDTQYF	TGTGCCAGTAATAGGGGACAGGTGACAGATACGCAGTATTTT
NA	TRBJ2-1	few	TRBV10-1	CASSESKPNNEQFF	TGCGCCAGCAGTGAGTCGAAACCGAACAATGAGCAGTTCTTC
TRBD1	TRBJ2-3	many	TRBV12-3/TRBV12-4	CASNRGYSTDTQYF	TGTGCCAGCAACAGGGGGTACAGCACAGATACGCAGTATTTT
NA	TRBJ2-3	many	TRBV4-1	CASSQVTARVEKQYF	TGCGCCAGCAGCCAAGTTACGGCGAGGGTTGAGAAGCAGTATTTT
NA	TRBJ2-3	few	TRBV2	CASSEAYPRSSTDTQYF	TGTGCCAGCAGTGAAGCTTACCCCAGGTCTAGCACAGATACGCAGTATTTT
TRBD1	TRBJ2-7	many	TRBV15	CATGQETPYEQYF	TGTGCCACCGGACAGGAAACACCCTACGAGCAGTACTTC
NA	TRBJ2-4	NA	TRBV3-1	CASSHEDREMGNIQYF	TGTGCCAGCAGCCACGAGGACAGAGAGATGGGGAACATTCAGTACTTC
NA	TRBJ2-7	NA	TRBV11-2	CASSLESRGSYEQYF	TGTGCCAGCAGCTTAGAGTCGAGGGGCTCGTACGAGCAGTACTTC